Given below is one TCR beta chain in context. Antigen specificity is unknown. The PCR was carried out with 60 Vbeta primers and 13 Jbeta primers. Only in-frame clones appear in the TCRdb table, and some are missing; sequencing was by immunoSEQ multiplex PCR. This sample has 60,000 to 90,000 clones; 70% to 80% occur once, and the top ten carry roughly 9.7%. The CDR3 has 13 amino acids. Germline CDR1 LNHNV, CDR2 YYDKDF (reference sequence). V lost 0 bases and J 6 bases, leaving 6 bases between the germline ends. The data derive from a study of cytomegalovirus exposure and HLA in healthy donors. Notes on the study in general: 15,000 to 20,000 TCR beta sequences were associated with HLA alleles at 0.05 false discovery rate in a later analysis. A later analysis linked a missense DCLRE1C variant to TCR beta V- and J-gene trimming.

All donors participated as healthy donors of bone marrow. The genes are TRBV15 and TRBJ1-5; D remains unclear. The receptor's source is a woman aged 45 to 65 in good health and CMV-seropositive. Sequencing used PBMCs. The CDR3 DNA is TGTGCCACCAGCAGAGAGAGGGCTCAGCCCCAGCATTTT. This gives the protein CATSRERAQPQHF.